Listed below are T cell receptor beta chains from one sample, sequenced in a study of blood T cell repertoires in COVID-19. Here immunoSEQ multiplex PCR was the method, and the copy in TCRdb shows in-frame clones only, minus some. Altogether 85,000 to 120,000 clones are present, over 60% being singletons, with the ten largest covering under 8%. The specimen sequenced was peripheral blood. These receptors were obtained from a man older than 75 with COVID-19, enrolled during active disease. CDR3s include the opening cysteine and the closing phenylalanine or tryptophan. The order of the fields is D gene, J gene, V gene, clone size, CDR3 protein, CDR3 DNA. The D gene is left open where the match is weak. Part of the rows lack a size; the others show once, few, many or a class for expanded clones.

d_gene: TRBD1
j_gene: TRBJ1-1
v_gene: TRBV5-1
abundance: NA
CDR3aa: CASSYLGQLDTEAFF
CDR3nt: TGCGCCAGCTCCTACCTGGGACAGCTGGACACTGAAGCTTTCTTT

d_gene: TRBD1
j_gene: TRBJ2-7
v_gene: TRBV7-9
abundance: NA
CDR3aa: CASSAWDSPYEQYF
CDR3nt: TGTGCCAGCAGCGCCTGGGACAGCCCCTACGAGCAGTACTTC

d_gene: TRBD1
j_gene: TRBJ2-7
v_gene: TRBV11-2
abundance: NA
CDR3aa: CASSLGGATGAQPYEQYF
CDR3nt: TGTGCCAGCAGCTTAGGGGGGGCGACAGGGGCCCAGCCCTACGAGCAGTACTTC

d_gene: TRBD1
j_gene: TRBJ1-3
v_gene: TRBV28
abundance: many
CDR3aa: CASSLQGYGNTIYF
CDR3nt: TGTGCCAGCAGTCTACAGGGGTATGGAAACACCATATATTTT

d_gene: TRBD2
j_gene: TRBJ2-1
v_gene: TRBV7-9
abundance: NA
CDR3aa: CASSLEASGWANEQFF
CDR3nt: TGTGCCAGCAGCTTAGAGGCTAGCGGGTGGGCGAATGAGCAGTTCTTC

d_gene: NA
j_gene: TRBJ1-6
v_gene: TRBV9
abundance: NA
CDR3aa: CASSASTSPLHF
CDR3nt: TGTGCCAGCAGCGCCTCTACTTCACCCCTCCACTTT

d_gene: NA
j_gene: TRBJ1-4
v_gene: TRBV21-1
abundance: NA
CDR3aa: CASSKETGLEKLFF
CDR3nt: TGTGCCAGCAGCAAAGAAACAGGTTTGGAAAAACTGTTTTTT

d_gene: TRBD1
j_gene: TRBJ1-5
v_gene: TRBV19
abundance: NA
CDR3aa: CASSDRGQPQHF
CDR3nt: TGTGCCAGTAGCGACAGGGGTCAGCCCCAGCATTTT

d_gene: NA
j_gene: TRBJ2-5
v_gene: TRBV28
abundance: NA
CDR3aa: CASSFADTQETQYF
CDR3nt: TGTGCCAGCAGTTTCGCGGACACCCAAGAGACCCAGTACTTC

d_gene: NA
j_gene: TRBJ2-2
v_gene: TRBV3-1/TRBV3-2
abundance: NA
CDR3aa: CASARGAAGELFF
CDR3nt: TGTGCCAGCGCCCGGGGGGCCGCCGGGGAGCTGTTTTTT

d_gene: NA
j_gene: TRBJ2-7
v_gene: TRBV7-9
abundance: NA
CDR3aa: CASSHPDSRASYEQYF
CDR3nt: TGTGCCAGCAGCCATCCGGACAGCCGGGCCTCCTACGAGCAGTACTTC

d_gene: NA
j_gene: TRBJ1-5
v_gene: TRBV7-8
abundance: NA
CDR3aa: CASSLKPVYSNQPQHF
CDR3nt: TGTGCCAGCAGCCTCAAACCAGTTTATAGCAATCAGCCCCAGCATTTT

d_gene: TRBD2
j_gene: TRBJ2-1
v_gene: TRBV7-2
abundance: NA
CDR3aa: CASSPMGGGSYNEQFF
CDR3nt: TGTGCCAGCAGCCCAATGGGGGGGGGCTCCTACAATGAGCAGTTCTTC

d_gene: TRBD1
j_gene: TRBJ2-1
v_gene: TRBV29-1
abundance: NA
CDR3aa: CSVDARQGVDEQFF
CDR3nt: TGCAGCGTTGATGCTAGACAGGGGGTTGATGAGCAGTTCTTC

d_gene: TRBD1
j_gene: TRBJ1-4
v_gene: TRBV5-1
abundance: NA
CDR3aa: CASSPATGYATNEKLFF
CDR3nt: TGCGCCAGCAGCCCCGCGACAGGGTATGCAACTAATGAAAAACTGTTTTTT

d_gene: TRBD1
j_gene: TRBJ1-2
v_gene: TRBV6-2/TRBV6-3
abundance: NA
CDR3aa: CASSYHYRQGTNYGYTF
CDR3nt: TGTGCCAGCAGTTACCATTACCGACAGGGGACTAACTATGGCTACACCTTC

d_gene: NA
j_gene: TRBJ2-7
v_gene: TRBV6-4
abundance: NA
CDR3aa: CASSERRVEYEQYF
CDR3nt: TGTGCCAGCAGTGAGAGGAGGGTAGAGTACGAGCAGTACTTC

d_gene: TRBD1
j_gene: TRBJ2-3
v_gene: TRBV3-1/TRBV3-2
abundance: once
CDR3aa: CASSLYTGGILNTQYF
CDR3nt: TGTGCCAGCAGCCTATATACAGGGGGCATTTTAAATACGCAGTATTTT

d_gene: TRBD1
j_gene: TRBJ2-6
v_gene: TRBV9
abundance: once
CDR3aa: CASSARQGFISGANVLTF
CDR3nt: TGTGCCAGCAGCGCAAGACAGGGCTTCATCTCTGGGGCCAACGTCCTGACTTTC

d_gene: NA
j_gene: TRBJ2-3
v_gene: TRBV15
abundance: NA
CDR3aa: CATSSDSSTDTQYF
CDR3nt: TGTGCCACCAGCAGCGACAGTAGCACAGATACGCAGTATTTT

d_gene: TRBD2
j_gene: TRBJ2-5
v_gene: TRBV18
abundance: NA
CDR3aa: CASSLAGEEETQYF
CDR3nt: TGTGCCAGCTCTCTAGCGGGAGAGGAAGAGACCCAGTACTTC

d_gene: NA
j_gene: TRBJ1-3
v_gene: TRBV11-1
abundance: NA
CDR3aa: CASSTGISGNTIYF
CDR3nt: TGTGCCAGCAGCACCGGAATTAGCGGAAACACCATATATTTT

d_gene: NA
j_gene: TRBJ1-4
v_gene: TRBV25-1
abundance: NA
CDR3aa: CASSGEGGTNEKLFF
CDR3nt: TGTGCCAGCAGTGGGGAGGGAGGGACTAATGAAAAACTGTTTTTT

d_gene: NA
j_gene: TRBJ2-3
v_gene: TRBV7-9
abundance: NA
CDR3aa: CASSLDVLAQDTQYF
CDR3nt: TGTGCCAGCAGCTTAGATGTACTAGCCCAAGATACGCAGTATTTT

d_gene: NA
j_gene: TRBJ2-5
v_gene: TRBV24-1
abundance: NA
CDR3aa: CATSDLTTVQETQYF
CDR3nt: TGTGCCACCAGTGATTTGACTACGGTTCAAGAGACCCAGTACTTC

d_gene: TRBD1
j_gene: TRBJ2-5
v_gene: TRBV6-1
abundance: NA
CDR3aa: CASSSRDRGQETQYF
CDR3nt: TGTGCCAGCAGTTCCCGGGACAGGGGTCAAGAGACCCAGTACTTC

d_gene: TRBD1
j_gene: TRBJ2-6
v_gene: TRBV29-1
abundance: NA
CDR3aa: CSVEGDSHDSGANVLTF
CDR3nt: TGCAGCGTTGAGGGGGACAGCCATGATTCTGGGGCCAACGTCCTGACTTTC

d_gene: TRBD2
j_gene: TRBJ2-1
v_gene: TRBV5-1
abundance: NA
CDR3aa: CASSLSLAGISYNEQFF
CDR3nt: TGCGCCAGCAGCTTGTCGCTAGCGGGAATTTCCTACAATGAGCAGTTCTTC

d_gene: NA
j_gene: TRBJ1-2
v_gene: TRBV27
abundance: NA
CDR3aa: CASSNLGGPRDRGYTF
CDR3nt: TGTGCCAGCAGTAATCTAGGTGGGCCCCGGGATAGGGGCTACACCTTC

d_gene: NA
j_gene: TRBJ2-5
v_gene: TRBV30
abundance: few
CDR3aa: CAWSKQGETQYF
CDR3nt: TGTGCCTGGAGTAAGCAGGGAGAGACCCAGTACTTC

d_gene: NA
j_gene: TRBJ1-2
v_gene: TRBV3-1/TRBV3-2
abundance: NA
CDR3aa: CASSQTGTNYGYTF
CDR3nt: TGTGCCAGCAGCCAAACCGGGACTAACTATGGCTACACCTTC

d_gene: TRBD1
j_gene: TRBJ1-5
v_gene: TRBV27
abundance: NA
CDR3aa: CASSPTGVHQPQHF
CDR3nt: TGTGCCAGCAGTCCGACAGGGGTCCATCAGCCCCAGCATTTT

d_gene: TRBD2
j_gene: TRBJ2-1
v_gene: TRBV7-2
abundance: NA
CDR3aa: CASSLLAGGYGEQFF
CDR3nt: TGTGCCAGCAGCTTGCTAGCGGGAGGGTATGGTGAGCAGTTCTTC

d_gene: NA
j_gene: TRBJ2-1
v_gene: TRBV27
abundance: once
CDR3aa: CASKNEGSYYNEQFF
CDR3nt: TGTGCCAGCAAAAATGAGGGATCCTATTACAATGAGCAGTTCTTC

d_gene: NA
j_gene: TRBJ2-1
v_gene: TRBV7-9
abundance: once
CDR3aa: CATIPPRIGISDEQFF
CDR3nt: TGTGCCACCATACCCCCTCGAATCGGGATATCCGATGAGCAGTTCTTC

d_gene: NA
j_gene: TRBJ1-2
v_gene: TRBV28
abundance: NA
CDR3aa: CASNPMGLGGYTF
CDR3nt: TGTGCCAGCAACCCAATGGGACTAGGAGGCTACACCTTC

d_gene: NA
j_gene: TRBJ1-2
v_gene: TRBV6-6
abundance: NA
CDR3aa: CASSPRAYGYTF
CDR3nt: TGTGCCAGCAGTCCGCGGGCCTATGGCTACACCTTC

d_gene: NA
j_gene: TRBJ2-7
v_gene: TRBV12-3/TRBV12-4
abundance: NA
CDR3aa: CASSQRGEQYF
CDR3nt: TGTGCCAGCAGCCAACGGGGGGAGCAGTACTTC

d_gene: TRBD2
j_gene: TRBJ2-7
v_gene: TRBV12-3/TRBV12-4
abundance: NA
CDR3aa: CASTLSGSYEQYF
CDR3nt: TGTGCCAGCACTCTTAGCGGGAGCTACGAGCAGTACTTC

d_gene: TRBD2
j_gene: TRBJ2-1
v_gene: TRBV19
abundance: NA
CDR3aa: CASSLPHIRLARPYNEQFF
CDR3nt: TGTGCCAGTAGTCTACCCCACATAAGACTAGCGAGACCCTACAATGAGCAGTTCTTC

d_gene: NA
j_gene: TRBJ1-1
v_gene: TRBV10-3
abundance: NA
CDR3aa: CAISGSGAHTEAFF
CDR3nt: TGTGCCATCAGTGGGAGCGGGGCCCACACTGAAGCTTTCTTT

d_gene: NA
j_gene: TRBJ2-1
v_gene: TRBV4-2
abundance: NA
CDR3aa: CASSQGTSTYNEQFF
CDR3nt: TGTGCCAGCAGCCAAGGTACTAGTACCTACAATGAGCAGTTCTTC

d_gene: TRBD1
j_gene: TRBJ2-2
v_gene: TRBV7-9
abundance: NA
CDR3aa: CASSAPDRDTGELFF
CDR3nt: TGTGCCAGCAGCGCACCTGACAGGGACACCGGGGAGCTGTTTTTT

d_gene: NA
j_gene: TRBJ1-2
v_gene: TRBV7-2
abundance: NA
CDR3aa: CASSSSPLDSTYGYTF
CDR3nt: TGTGCCAGCAGCTCCTCCCCCTTAGACAGCACCTATGGCTACACCTTC

d_gene: TRBD2
j_gene: TRBJ2-3
v_gene: TRBV5-1
abundance: NA
CDR3aa: CASSAGLASADTQYF
CDR3nt: TGCGCCAGCAGCGCGGGACTAGCAAGCGCAGATACGCAGTATTTT

d_gene: TRBD1
j_gene: TRBJ1-2
v_gene: TRBV5-1
abundance: NA
CDR3aa: CASSDSTGAFDGYTF
CDR3nt: TGCGCCAGCAGCGATAGTACAGGGGCCTTCGATGGCTACACCTTC

d_gene: TRBD1
j_gene: TRBJ1-2
v_gene: TRBV28
abundance: NA
CDR3aa: CASSLGRGRGYTF
CDR3nt: TGTGCCAGCAGTTTAGGCAGGGGGCGCGGCTACACCTTC

d_gene: TRBD1
j_gene: TRBJ1-5
v_gene: TRBV4-2
abundance: NA
CDR3aa: CASSSDRFQPQHF
CDR3nt: TGTGCCAGCAGCTCGGACAGGTTTCAGCCCCAGCATTTT

d_gene: NA
j_gene: TRBJ2-7
v_gene: TRBV19
abundance: NA
CDR3aa: CASLGGDSYEQYF
CDR3nt: TGTGCCAGCTTAGGAGGGGATTCCTACGAGCAGTACTTC

d_gene: NA
j_gene: TRBJ2-3
v_gene: TRBV19
abundance: NA
CDR3aa: CASSIDKGWRGTQYF
CDR3nt: TGTGCCAGTAGTATAGATAAAGGGTGGAGGGGTACGCAGTATTTT

d_gene: NA
j_gene: TRBJ1-4
v_gene: TRBV15
abundance: few
CDR3aa: CATSLGGSGEKLFF
CDR3nt: TGTGCCACCAGCTTAGGGGGTAGTGGAGAAAAACTGTTTTTT

d_gene: NA
j_gene: TRBJ2-5
v_gene: TRBV7-2
abundance: NA
CDR3aa: CASSPFQETQYF
CDR3nt: TGTGCCAGCAGCCCCTTTCAGGAGACCCAGTACTTC

d_gene: NA
j_gene: TRBJ2-1
v_gene: TRBV29-1
abundance: NA
CDR3aa: CSVTATGYNEQFF
CDR3nt: TGCAGCGTAACTGCAACAGGTTACAATGAGCAGTTCTTC